Following are 28 T cell receptor beta chains from one sample sequenced in a study of PD-L1 blockade in urothelial cancer. Method: immunoSEQ multiplex PCR; TCRdb's copy keeps in-frame clones and lacks some. The sample records about 95,000 clones, around 86% being singletons. Time point in this sample: pretreatment peripheral blood. The specimen was PBMCs, collected around atezolizumab (anti-PD-L1) treatment. These receptors all come from a man aged 55 to 70 with urothelial cancer.

The chain combines TRBV29-1 with TRBJ2-7; 7 bases fit TRBD1. The CDR3 covers 11 residues. The ends lost 6 bases at V and 3 bases at J; junction bases unmatched: 2. Germline V gene lookup returns CDR1 SQVTM and CDR2 ANQGSEA. CDR3 loop: CSVGDSYEQYF. CDR3 nucleotides: TGCAGCGTGGGGGACAGCTACGAGCAGTACTTC.

The V call is TRBV2, the J call TRBJ1-1; perhaps TRBD1 as D (5 bases). The ends were cut back, 3 bases at V and 0 bases at J, with 8 bases in the middle. Looked up from germline, CDR1 is SNHLY and CDR2 is FYNNEI. The CDR3 runs to 14 residues. The CDR3 DNA sequence: TGTGCCAGCAGTGAGCAGACAGTGAACACTGAAGCTTTCTTT. This encodes CASSEQTVNTEAFF.

The chain joins TRBV11-2 to TRBJ2-4, with TRBD2 identical over 8 bases. CDR3 length: 17 residues. V shed 3 bases, J shed 0 bases, and the junction held 7 bases outside the gene matches. Germline-derived CDR1 and CDR2 are SGHAT and FQNNGV. The DNA of the CDR3 is TGTGCCAGCAGCTTCCTCTCGGGGGGGTTAGCCAAAAACATTCAGTACTTC. This sequence encodes CASSFLSGGLAKNIQYF.

Note on this clone: The junction does not match germline at one end; this may be a read error. This chain uses TRBV7-7 with TRBJ2-7; no firm D call. Germline V gene sequence: CDR1 SSHAT, CDR2 FNYEAQ (reference sequence). The CDR3 consists of 14 residues. In DNA form, the CDR3 reads TGTGCTAGCAGCCCTGACCCGACGGGCTACGAGCAGTACTTC. The encoded protein is CASSPDPTGYEQYF.

The V call is TRBV5-1, the J call TRBJ2-3; D may be TRBD2 (6 bases). V was trimmed by 0 bases and J by 3 bases, leaving 11 bases between them. The CDR3 covers 15 residues. The germline V gene encodes CDR1 SGHRS and CDR2 YFSETQ. CDR3 nucleotide sequence: TGCGCCAGCAGCTTGGGCGGGAAGGAGACAGATACGCAGTATTTT. This translates into CASSLGGKETDTQYF.

This chain joins TRBV5-6 and TRBJ2-2; D is ambiguous. Germline V gene data show CDR1 as SGHDT and CDR2 as YYEEEE. V lost 4 bases and J 2 bases, leaving 21 bases between the germline ends. This CDR3 has 18 residues. The CDR3 reads CASSRRLLAATNTGELFF. Here the CDR3 DNA reads TGTGCCAGCAGCCGACGACTCCTTGCGGCGACCAACACCGGGGAGCTGTTTTTT.

V gene TRBV11-2 combines with J gene TRBJ2-3; possible D gene TRBD2, 6 bases. The germline V gene has CDR1 SGHAT and CDR2 FQNNGV. Trimming took 0 bases from V and 14 from J, leaving 15 bases between them. This CDR3 contains 13 residues. The CDR3, as DNA: TGTGCCAGCAGCTTAGATCTGTCGGGAGTGGGGTATTTT. Amino acids: CASSLDLSGVGYF.

The DNA for the CDR3 is TGTGCCAGCTCACCCCCCGGGACAGGGGGTGACAACTATGGCTACACCTTC. This sequence encodes CASSPPGTGGDNYGYTF. The genes are TRBV18 and TRBJ1-2, with 11 bases that match TRBD1. V lost 3 bases and J lost 2; bases outside the gene matches: 8. Germline V CDR1 and CDR2: KGHSH, LQKENI. The CDR3 contains 17 residues.

This sequence joins TRBV2 and TRBJ2-3, with 13 bases aligning to TRBD2. This CDR3 region has 15 residues. In germline, CDR1 is SNHLY, CDR2 FYNNEI. V trimming: 4 bases; J trimming: 4 bases; junction bases outside the gene matches: 2. CDR3 amino acids: CASSVGLAGADTQYF. CDR3 in DNA: TGTGCCAGCAGTGTCGGACTAGCGGGAGCAGATACGCAGTATTTT.

This clone is a singleton in its sample. The chain combines TRBV5-1 with TRBJ1-4; TRBD1 agrees at 9 bases. V dropped 0 bases and J dropped 8; count of bases not matched to a gene: 8. The V gene's germline CDR1 is SGHRS and CDR2 YFSETQ. The CDR3 is 16 residues long. DNA for the CDR3: TGCGCCAGCAGCTTGGTTACAGGGGGCTCGGGAGAAAAACTGTTTTTT. Amino acids: CASSLVTGGSGEKLFF.

This clone showed up just a few times. This chain's CDR3 is CASNEKGTFNTEAFF. For the CDR3, the DNA is TGTGCCAGCAACGAAAAGGGGACATTTAACACTGAAGCTTTCTTT. The chain uses TRBV7-8 and TRBJ1-1; a weak D match, TRBD1 (6 bases). Germline-derived CDR1 and CDR2 are SGHVS and FQNEAQ. Between the trimmed V and J ends, which lost 7 bases and 2 bases, there was a span of 17 bases. This CDR3 has 15 residues. Supplemented by reference TRBV7-8 and TRBJ1-1, the full variable domain reads GAGVSQSPRYKVAKRGQDVALRCDPISGHVSLFWYQQALGQGPEFLTYFQNEAQLDKSGLPSDRFFAERPEGSVSTLKIQRTQQEDSAVYLCASNEKGTFNTEAFFGQGTRLTVV.

This clone was found once. V gene TRBV15 combines with J gene TRBJ1-6; tentatively, D is TRBD1 (5 bases). V gave up 0 bases and J gave up 7 bases, with 10 bases separating them. CDR1 is LNHNV, CDR2 YYDKDF, per germline (reference sequence). The CDR3 sequence is 15 residues long. CDR3 sequence: CATSRDQGGNSPLHF. The CDR3 region has the DNA TGTGCCACCAGCAGAGATCAGGGAGGGAATTCACCCCTCCACTTT.

Only one count was recorded for this clone. CDR3 nucleotides: TGTGCCAGTAGTACCCCGGGACAGAATAGCAATCAGCCCCAGCATTTT. Protein product: CASSTPGQNSNQPQHF. This chain joins TRBV19 and TRBJ1-5, with 7 bases fitting TRBD1. The V gene's germline CDR1 is LNHDA and CDR2 SQIVND (reference sequence). The CDR3 contains 16 residues. V was clipped by 4 bases and J by 0 bases; unmatched bases: 6.

The gene calls are TRBV29-1 and TRBJ2-7; maybe TRBD1 (6 bases). V was pared by 4 bases and J by 4 bases, with 17 bases between. CDR1 SQVTM and CDR2 ANQGSEA come from the germline V gene. The CDR3 spans 14 residues. The CDR3 DNA follows: TGCAGCGTTGCGACAGGCGGAGTGGGATACGAGCAGTACTTC. This codes for CSVATGGVGYEQYF.

This chain uses TRBV11-3 with TRBJ2-1; 12 nucleotides line up with TRBD2. The CDR3 spans 16 residues. The V segment lost 2 bases and the J segment 6 bases; nucleotides outside the gene matches: 5. CDR1 is SGHNT and CDR2 is YENEEA in the germline V gene. The CDR3 bases are TGTGCCAGCAGCTTAAGGGGACTAGCGGGTTTCAATGAGCAGTTCTTC. Translated, it gives CASSLRGLAGFNEQFF.

The V call is TRBV7-2, the J call TRBJ2-1, with 7 bases fitting TRBD2. The germline CDR1 and CDR2 sequences are SGHTA and FQGNSA. Losses at the gene ends were 5 bases for V and 12 bases for J; bases not matched to a gene: 7. The CDR3 runs to 12 residues. The CDR3 region has the DNA TGTGCCAGCAGCCCTAGCTCGGGGGGGCAGTTCTTC. Translation gives CASSPSSGGQFF.

The CDR3 region is CASSLYRGVTDTQYF. The CDR3 DNA follows: TGTGCCAGCAGCTTATACAGGGGGGTCACAGATACGCAGTATTTT. The chain joins TRBV5-6 to TRBJ2-3, with 8 bases that match TRBD1. V lost 2 bases, J lost 2 bases, and 4 bases stayed unmatched. Looked up from germline, CDR1 is SGHDT and CDR2 is YYEEEE. This CDR3 region has 15 residues.

The chain combines TRBV5-8 with TRBJ2-1; D is possibly TRBD1 (6 bases). Germline V CDR1 and CDR2: SGHTS, YDEGEE. Trimming stripped 5 bases from V and 0 bases from J, with 15 bases between. The CDR3 runs to 16 residues. The CDR3 coding sequence is TGTGCCAGCAGTTCCGGGGACACCCCCTCCTACAATGAGCAGTTCTTC. It encodes CASSSGDTPSYNEQFF.

This clone was counted at least ten times. The chain links TRBV2 to TRBJ2-7; 14 positions agree with TRBD2. Losses at the gene ends were 6 bases for V and 6 bases for J; bases not matched to a gene: 7. Germline CDR1 is SNHLY and CDR2 is FYNNEI. The CDR3 consists of 15 residues. The CDR3 DNA is TGTGCCAGCAGCGAGACTAGCGGGAGGGTAGTCGAGCAGTACTTC. This sequence encodes CASSETSGRVVEQYF.

This clone was seen more than once but under ten times. The rearrangement uses TRBV5-1 and TRBJ2-3; 9 nucleotides line up with TRBD2. The V segment lost 0 bases and the J segment 4 bases; nucleotides outside the gene matches: 6. Germline CDR1 is SGHRS and CDR2 is YFSETQ. There are 16 residues in the CDR3. CDR3 bases: TGCGCCAGCAGCTTGGCGGCGGGAGGGCCGGCAGATACGCAGTATTTT. Translation gives CASSLAAGGPADTQYF.

This chain links TRBV19 with TRBJ2-7; maybe TRBD2 (6 bases). Trimming left V 1 base short and J 3 bases short, with 16 bases between. Germline values: CDR1 LNHDA, CDR2 SQIVND (reference sequence). The CDR3 length is 16 residues. CDR3 nucleotides: TGTGCCAGTAGTATAGGGCCGGGAGAAAAAGACTACGAGCAGTACTTC. Translated: CASSIGPGEKDYEQYF.

This clone was counted a single time. Other DNA sequences in the sample encode the same CDR3. The V gene is TRBV30, the J gene TRBJ2-7; D is unclear. V lost 0 bases, J lost 3 bases, and 6 bases lay in between. The germline V gene encodes CDR1 GTSNPN and CDR2 SVGIG (reference sequence). CDR3 size: 12 residues. CDR3 sequence (DNA): TGTGCCTGGAGTGTCTCTAGCTACGAGCAGTACTTC. Its translation is CAWSVSSYEQYF.

V and J are TRBV7-3 and TRBJ2-1, with 13 bases aligning to TRBD2. The CDR3 totals 15 residues. V shed 5 bases and J 8 bases; nucleotides not matched to a gene: 6. Germline CDR1 is SGHTA and CDR2 is FQGTGA. The CDR3 region is CASSKGLAGLDEQFF. CDR3 coding DNA: TGTGCCAGCAGCAAGGGACTAGCGGGGTTGGATGAGCAGTTCTTC.

This clone was counted a few times. The chain combines TRBV11-1 with TRBJ2-1, with TRBD2 identical over 8 bases. The germline CDR1 and CDR2 sequences are SGHAT and FQDESV (reference sequence). Germline trimming cut 4 bases from V and 6 bases from J; bases unmatched to any gene: 2. The CDR3 has 13 residues. The CDR3 nucleotides read TGTGCCAGCAGCTCGCGGGGGGCCAATGAGCAGTTCTTC. Translation gives CASSSRGANEQFF.

The V gene is TRBV27, the J gene TRBJ2-7; 8 bases match TRBD1. This CDR3 has 15 residues. V gave up 5 bases and J gave up 5 bases; unmatched junction bases: 11. From germline, CDR1 is MNHEY and CDR2 SMNVEV (reference sequence). The DNA of the CDR3 is TGTGCCAGCAGTACCGGACAGGGACCTCTCGACGAGCAGTACTTC. Its translation is CASSTGQGPLDEQYF.

The rearrangement links TRBV7-3 to TRBJ2-3, with D unclear. CDR1 SGHTA and CDR2 FQGTGA come from the germline V gene. V was pared by 2 bases and J by 0 bases, with 9 bases between. There are 15 residues in the CDR3. As DNA, the CDR3 is TGTGCCAGCAGCTTATATGCCGGGAGCACAGATACGCAGTATTTT. It translates to CASSLYAGSTDTQYF.

The chain uses TRBV19 and TRBJ1-5; no clear D. This CDR3 comprises 13 residues. Trimming left V 5 bases short and J 5 bases short, with 10 bases between. Germline loops: CDR1 LNHDA, CDR2 SQIVND (reference sequence). The CDR3 reads CASSPLLDQPQHF. In DNA form, the CDR3 reads TGTGCCAGTAGTCCCCTACTAGATCAGCCCCAGCATTTT.

The chain links TRBV6-6 to TRBJ2-7, with 9 bases lining up with TRBD1. CDR1 and CDR2 (germline): MNHNY, SVGAGI (reference sequence). The CDR3 spans 15 residues. The V and J ends lost 2 bases and 0 bases, in that order; junction bases with no gene match: 2. In nucleotides, the CDR3 is TGTGCCAGCAGTTACCCGACAGGGGGCTCCTACGAGCAGTACTTC. It yields the protein CASSYPTGGSYEQYF.